A single sample is the source of the 9 T cell receptor beta chains below, sequenced in a study of cytomegalovirus exposure and HLA in healthy donors. 13 Jbeta primers and 60 Vbeta primers were used for the PCR. Sequencing was performed with immunoSEQ multiplex PCR; in TCRdb, only in-frame clones are kept and a portion is missing. This repertoire shows about 100,000 clones, about 80% found once; its top ten account for about 7%. The sequenced sample consisted of PBMCs. Receptors originate from a man aged 35-49 years in good health and CMV-seropositive.

This clone was detected only a few times. The V and J genes are TRBV2 and TRBJ1-1, with 10 nucleotides matching TRBD1. The germline V gene has CDR1 SNHLY and CDR2 FYNNEI. Trimming at V came to 1 base and at J to 3 bases, leaving 5 bases not matched to a gene. The CDR3 spans 16 residues. CDR3 protein: CASSEGPGTGDTEAFF. The CDR3 region has the DNA TGTGCCAGCAGTGAAGGCCCCGGGACAGGGGACACTGAAGCTTTCTTT.

This chain joins TRBV27 and TRBJ2-1; possibly TRBD2 for D (6 bases). V lost 10 bases and J lost 2, with 24 bases in between. The length of the CDR3 is 17 residues. The germline V gene encodes CDR1 MNHEY and CDR2 SMNVEV (reference sequence). CDR3 residues: CATKRDWRSYTYNEQFF. The CDR3, as DNA: TGTGCCACCAAACGGGACTGGCGGAGCTATACCTACAATGAGCAGTTCTTC.

This rearrangement joins TRBV6-1 to TRBJ1-2, with D uncertain. The germline V and J ends were trimmed by 3 bases and 5 bases, with 10 bases remaining between them. Germline V gene data show CDR1 as MNHNS and CDR2 as SASEGT. The CDR3 is 13 amino acids. Here the CDR3 DNA reads TGTGCCAGCAGTGAGACGACGGAGTATGGCTACACCTTC. It is translated as CASSETTEYGYTF.

The chain recombines TRBV9 with TRBJ2-7, with 7 bases matching TRBD1. V lost 1 base to trimming and J lost 4 bases; unmatched junction nucleotides: 8. Germline assignment: CDR1 SGDLS and CDR2 YYNGEE. The CDR3 runs to 15 residues. The CDR3 DNA is TGTGCCAGCAGCGTAATGCCGGCAGGGGGTTACGAGCAGTACTTC. As protein: CASSVMPAGGYEQYF.

CDR3 region: CASGLVLGGEEGTEAFF. CDR3 DNA sequence: TGTGCTAGTGGTTTGGTACTTGGGGGGGAGGAAGGCACTGAAGCTTTCTTT. The chain is built from TRBV12-5 and TRBJ1-1; a possible D gene is TRBD1 (5 bases). The V and J ends lost 0 bases and 4 bases respectively, with 18 bases between them. The CDR3 consists of 17 residues. CDR1 LGHNT and CDR2 FRNRAP come from the germline V gene.

The chain couples TRBV2 to TRBJ1-1, with TRBD1 as a possible D gene (6 bases). Trimming took 7 bases from V and 1 from J, leaving 13 bases between them. Germline V gene sequence: CDR1 SNHLY, CDR2 FYNNEI. The CDR3 has 14 residues. The CDR3 here is CASKGRDKNTEAFF. CDR3 nucleotides: TGTGCCAGCAAGGGTAGGGACAAGAACACTGAAGCTTTCTTT.

J is TRBJ2-6 and V is TRBV5-4, with a tentative D call TRBD1 (5 bases). The length of the CDR3 is 16 residues. Trimming removed 4 bases at V and 0 bases at J, with 11 bases between. Germline V gives CDR1 SGHNT, CDR2 YYREEE (reference sequence). The CDR3 sequence: CASSPNRNSGANVLTF. CDR3 nucleotides: TGTGCCAGCAGCCCCAACAGGAACTCTGGGGCCAACGTCCTGACTTTC.

The gene calls are TRBV10-3 and TRBJ2-7, with TRBD2 matching over 9 bases. The germline CDR1 and CDR2 sequences are ENHRY and SYGVKD. Trimming took 2 bases from V and 7 from J; bases not matched to a gene: 6. CDR3 length: 14 residues. Written as DNA, the CDR3 is TGTGCCATCAGTGAGGCTAGCGGGGCCCAGGAGCAGTACTTC. It translates to CAISEASGAQEQYF.

Worth noting for this clone: A far larger clone is off by one base, so a read error is likely. The chain links TRBV2 to TRBJ1-2; weak D call: TRBD1 (5 bases). Germline V gene lookup returns CDR1 SNHLY and CDR2 FYNNEI. The germline V and J ends were trimmed by 3 bases and 4 bases, with 6 bases remaining between them. There are 12 residues in the CDR3. CDR3 nucleotides: TGTGCCAGCAGTGATCAGGGCTATGGCTACACCTTC. It codes for CASSDQGYGYTF.